The next 26 T cell receptor beta chains were all read from a single sample in a study of blood T cell repertoires in COVID-19. Assay used: immunoSEQ multiplex PCR; TCRdb lists only in-frame clones, some missing. The repertoire holds about 200,000 clones, with 82% as singletons. The sample was PBMCs or T cells enriched from blood (not recorded which). These receptors were collected from a man aged 40-49 years who had recovered from COVID-19.

This chain joins TRBV6-5 and TRBJ1-6; possible D gene TRBD1, 6 bases. This CDR3 has 16 amino acids. In germline, CDR1 is MNHEY, CDR2 SVGAGI. Trimming left V 2 bases short and J 4 bases short, with 12 bases between. CDR3 in DNA: TGTGCCAGCAGTTACGCCCAGGGGTCGTATAATTCACCCCTCCACTTT. It specifies CASSYAQGSYNSPLHF.

The gene calls are TRBV10-3 and TRBJ2-1; D is unclear. Trimming shortened V by 2 bases and J by 9 bases, and 8 bases separated the two germline ends. The CDR3 totals 12 residues. Germline V CDR1 and CDR2: ENHRY, SYGVKD. The CDR3 nucleotides read TGTGCCATCAGTGAGATAAGGAGTGAGCAGTTCTTC. Translated, it gives CAISEIRSEQFF.

The chain employs TRBV19 and TRBJ1-5, with no clear D. Deletions cut 5 bases from V and 5 bases from J, with 7 bases between. The CDR3 loop spans 12 amino acids. Germline V lookup: CDR1 LNHDA, CDR2 SQIVND (reference sequence). The CDR3: CASSQMDQPQHF. The CDR3 DNA sequence: TGTGCCAGTAGTCAGATGGATCAGCCCCAGCATTTT.

V gene TRBV7-3 combines with J gene TRBJ2-3, with D hard to call. Trimming cost V 1 base and J 0 bases, with 5 bases left between them. Germline V gene sequence: CDR1 SGHTA, CDR2 FQGTGA. CDR3 length equals 14 residues. CDR3 in DNA: TGTGCCAGCAGCTTAAGGGCTAGCACAGATACGCAGTATTTT. This translates into CASSLRASTDTQYF.

This clone has only a few counts. For the CDR3, the DNA is TGTGCCAGCAGCCAAGGCGGACAGTCTTTTTACTACGAGCAGTACTTC. Amino acids: CASSQGGQSFYYEQYF. The chain combines TRBV14 with TRBJ2-7, with D possibly being TRBD1 (6 bases). This CDR3 spans 16 amino acids. V was clipped by 1 base and J by 3 bases, with 16 bases between them. Germline CDR1 is SGHDN and CDR2 is FVKESK.

The chain employs TRBV29-1 and TRBJ2-2; D not resolved. Trimming shortened V by 5 bases and J by 6 bases, and 4 bases separated the two germline ends. The CDR3 has 10 amino acids. In germline, CDR1 is SQVTM, CDR2 ANQGSEA. The DNA for the CDR3 is TGCAGCGTTCGGGCCGGGGAGCTGTTTTTT. It yields the protein CSVRAGELFF.

The CDR3 nucleotides read TGCGCCAGCAGCCCCGGGTCTGCGGGGCCCCATGAGCAGTTCTTC. Encoded protein: CASSPGSAGPHEQFF. V is TRBV5-1 and J is TRBJ2-1; TRBD2 is a possible D gene (6 bases). The CDR3 runs 15 residues. Looked up from germline, CDR1 is SGHRS and CDR2 is YFSETQ. The V and J ends lost 4 bases and 8 bases respectively, with 19 bases between them.

The chain has TRBV18 and TRBJ1-2; 9 nucleotides align to TRBD1. The CDR3 runs to 16 residues. After removal of 3 bases from V and 7 bases from J, the junction contained 12 bases not matched to a gene. Germline-derived CDR1 and CDR2 are KGHSH and LQKENI. DNA of the CDR3: TGTGCCAGCTCACCTACCTCCCTACAGGGGGCGCGTGGCTACACCTTC. Translation: CASSPTSLQGARGYTF.

The gene calls are TRBV7-9 and TRBJ1-5, with 7 bases aligning to TRBD1. Trimming removed 5 bases from V and 4 bases from J; junction bases left unmatched: 8. Germline V gene data show CDR1 as SEHNR and CDR2 as FQNEAQ (reference sequence). CDR3 length: 15 residues. CDR3 in amino acids: CASSPTGYGNQPQHF. As DNA, the CDR3 is TGTGCCAGCAGCCCGACAGGGTATGGAAATCAGCCCCAGCATTTT. Combining the CDR3 with reference TRBV7-9 and TRBJ1-5 gives the whole variable domain DTGVSQNPRHKITKRGQNVTFRCDPISEHNRLYWYRQTLGQGPEFLTYFQNEAQLEKSRLLSDRFSAERPKGSFSTLEIQRTEQGDSAMYLCASSPTGYGNQPQHFGDGTRLSIL.

The chain carries TRBV28 and TRBJ1-2; no reliable D call. Germline lookup yields CDR1 MDHEN and CDR2 SYDVKM. The CDR3 is 13 residues long. Trimming took 3 bases from V and 7 from J, leaving 12 bases between them. The CDR3 region is CASSFTGNSGYTF. The DNA for the CDR3 is TGTGCCAGCAGTTTCACGGGGAATAGTGGCTACACCTTC.

The chain recombines TRBV15 with TRBJ1-1; tentative D call: TRBD1 (5 bases). Germline V gene lookup returns CDR1 LNHNV and CDR2 YYDKDF (reference sequence). CDR3 length: 13 amino acids. V lost 0 bases and J lost 7, with 9 bases in between. In nucleotides, the CDR3 is TGTGCCACCAGCAGAGACAGGGAGGGTGAAGCTTTCTTT. The encoded protein is CATSRDREGEAFF.

The chain carries TRBV7-3 and TRBJ2-1; the D is unclear. Germline assignment: CDR1 SGHTA and CDR2 FQGTGA. Trimming removed 5 bases from V and 7 bases from J, with 15 bases in between. The CDR3 has 14 amino acids. CDR3 coding DNA: TGTGCCAGCAGCCCCTCGCGCGGATCTAATGAGCAGTTCTTC. Translating it yields CASSPSRGSNEQFF.

The chain joins TRBV12-3 or TRBV12-4 to TRBJ2-2; 7 nucleotides line up with TRBD1. There are 13 residues in the CDR3. Trimming took 3 bases from V and 7 from J; bases not matched to a gene: 2. CDR3 nucleotide sequence: TGTGCCAGCAGTTTTCAGGGGGTCGGGGAGCTGTTTTTT. Translated, it gives CASSFQGVGELFF.

The chain recombines TRBV14 with TRBJ1-2; perhaps TRBD1 as D (5 bases). Trimming took 0 bases from V and 8 from J, leaving 19 bases between them. Germline CDR1 reads SGHDN; CDR2 reads FVKESK. This CDR3 contains 16 residues. The CDR3 region is CASSQDEWLGPRGYTF. The CDR3 nucleotides read TGTGCCAGCAGCCAAGATGAATGGTTGGGGCCGAGGGGCTACACCTTC.

V and J are TRBV6-2 or TRBV6-3 and TRBJ2-4; 8 bases align to TRBD2. Germline V gene sequence: CDR1 MNHEY, CDR2 SVGEGT. The V segment lost 5 bases and the J segment 1 base; nucleotides outside the gene matches: 19. The CDR3 runs to 20 residues. CDR3 protein: CASSAGDSGSIRRAKNIQYF. As DNA, the CDR3 is TGTGCCAGCAGTGCGGGCGACAGCGGGAGTATTAGAAGGGCCAAAAACATTCAGTACTTC.

This sequence joins TRBV25-1 and TRBJ2-2, with TRBD1 matching 7 bases. Germline V gene lookup returns CDR1 MGHDK and CDR2 SYGVNS. The CDR3 is 14 residues long. V shed 8 bases, J shed 1 base, and the junction held 4 bases outside the gene matches. CDR3 sequence: CASGWTGNTGELFF. The CDR3, as DNA: TGTGCCAGCGGGTGGACAGGGAACACCGGGGAGCTGTTTTTT.

CDR3 DNA sequence: TGCGCCAGCAGCTCCGGGTGGAACACTGAAGCTTTCTTT. Protein sequence: CASSSGWNTEAFF. V and J are TRBV5-1 and TRBJ1-1; D remains unclear. Germline loops: CDR1 SGHRS, CDR2 YFSETQ. V was cut by 3 bases and J by 1 base, with 7 bases left in between. The CDR3 runs 13 residues.

This clone is a singleton in its sample. The rearrangement uses TRBV9 and TRBJ1-6; D might be TRBD1 (5 bases). Per the germline V gene, CDR1 is SGDLS and CDR2 is YYNGEE. This CDR3 region has 15 residues. Trimming took off 3 bases at V and 6 bases at J, with 13 bases between the two ends. In nucleotides, the CDR3 is TGTGCCAGCAGCGCCAGAGGACAAAGTAATTCACCCCTCCACTTT. Amino acid sequence: CASSARGQSNSPLHF.

The V call is TRBV21-1, the J call TRBJ2-5; the table gives TRBD1 as D, unverified against the DNA. TRBV21-1 has pseudogene status. The CDR3 runs 12 residues. The CDR3 loop is CASAGTGETQYF. The CDR3 nucleotides read TGTGCCAGCGCTGGGACAGGGGAGACCCAGTACTTC.

The chain joins TRBV7-3 to TRBJ1-2, with D possibly being TRBD1 (5 bases). The germline V and J ends were trimmed by 2 bases and 10 bases, with 14 bases remaining between them. Germline V gives CDR1 SGHTA, CDR2 FQGTGA. The CDR3 has 13 amino acids. CDR3 nucleotides: TGTGCCAGCAGCTTAGAGGCGGGGCTTGACTACACCTTC. The encoded protein is CASSLEAGLDYTF.

This rearrangement joins TRBV27 to TRBJ2-1; perhaps TRBD1 as D (6 bases). CDR1 MNHEY and CDR2 SMNVEV come from the germline V gene (reference sequence). Trimming cost V 7 bases and J 6 bases, with 22 bases left between them. The CDR3 is made up of 16 amino acids. DNA for the CDR3: TGTGCCAGCATCCTAAGGGGGTCCTACGCTATCAATGAGCAGTTCTTC. Its protein product is CASILRGSYAINEQFF.

V usage is TRBV5-3 and J usage is TRBJ2-5; 9 bases agree with TRBD1. TRBV5-3 has ORF status, its function being uncertain. The J segment lost 5 bases and the V segment lost 8 bases, leaving 10 bases of the junction unmatched. The CDR3 has 14 residues. Here the CDR3 reads CASNLQGAGETQYF. The DNA for the CDR3 is TGTGCCAGTAATCTACAGGGGGCGGGGGAGACCCAGTACTTC.

This chain connects TRBV27 to TRBJ1-2; D is perhaps TRBD1 (6 bases). The germline V and J ends were trimmed by 2 bases and 3 bases, with 10 bases remaining between them. Germline CDR1 and CDR2: MNHEY and SMNVEV (reference sequence). This CDR3 is built from 14 residues. The CDR3 protein is CASSLLGGHYGYTF. In DNA form, the CDR3 reads TGTGCCAGCAGTTTACTGGGGGGGCACTATGGCTACACCTTC.

The chain uses TRBV18 and TRBJ2-5; perhaps TRBD2 as D (5 bases). The CDR3 loop spans 16 amino acids. With 1 base removed from V and 0 bases from J, the gap between germline ends came to 12 bases. The germline V gene has CDR1 KGHSH and CDR2 LQKENI. The CDR3 DNA follows: TGTGCCAGCTCACCACGGCGTGGAGGAAACCAAGAGACCCAGTACTTC. Translated, it gives CASSPRRGGNQETQYF.

In nucleotides, the CDR3 is TGTGCCACCGGGAGGGGGGCCCAAGAGACCCAGTACTTC. Its translation: CATGRGAQETQYF. The V call is TRBV2, the J call TRBJ2-5, with TRBD2 identical over 8 bases. The V gene end was trimmed by 10 bases and the J gene end by 1 base; junction bases not matched to a gene: 5. Germline-derived CDR1 and CDR2 are SNHLY and FYNNEI. The CDR3 runs to 13 residues.

The rearrangement links TRBV28 to TRBJ2-2; a possible D gene is TRBD2 (6 bases). Trimming took off 7 bases at V and 7 bases at J, with 13 bases between the two ends. Germline V gene sequence: CDR1 MDHEN, CDR2 SYDVKM. The CDR3 extends over 13 amino acids. Written as DNA, the CDR3 is TGTGCCAGCAATCGGGGGAAGGACGGGGAGCTGTTTTTT. Amino acids: CASNRGKDGELFF.